This T cell receptor (beta chain) was sequenced for a study of blood T cell repertoires in COVID-19. Study-wide context: The United States, Italy and Spain were the sources of the acute and convalescent COVID-19 samples.

Per the original methods: Amplification of reference gene primers was used by the study to estimate nucleated cell counts. Generated by immunoSEQ multiplex PCR, the TCRdb table keeps only in-frame clones and is missing some. D and trimming were read from the DNA, whereas the V and J calls and clone size are those reported in that table. The sample carries 97,000 or so clones, 82% recorded once. The CDR3 extends over 12 amino acids. CDR1 is LNHDA and CDR2 is SQIVND in the germline V gene (reference sequence). V shed 8 bases and J shed 6 bases, with 14 bases lying between them. V and J are TRBV19 and TRBJ2-7; no definite D call. The specimen sequenced was peripheral blood. The source is a man older than 75 with acute or convalescent COVID-19. The CDR3 sequence: CASHADRVEQYF. The CDR3 bases are TGTGCCAGTCACGCCGATCGGGTCGAGCAGTACTTC.